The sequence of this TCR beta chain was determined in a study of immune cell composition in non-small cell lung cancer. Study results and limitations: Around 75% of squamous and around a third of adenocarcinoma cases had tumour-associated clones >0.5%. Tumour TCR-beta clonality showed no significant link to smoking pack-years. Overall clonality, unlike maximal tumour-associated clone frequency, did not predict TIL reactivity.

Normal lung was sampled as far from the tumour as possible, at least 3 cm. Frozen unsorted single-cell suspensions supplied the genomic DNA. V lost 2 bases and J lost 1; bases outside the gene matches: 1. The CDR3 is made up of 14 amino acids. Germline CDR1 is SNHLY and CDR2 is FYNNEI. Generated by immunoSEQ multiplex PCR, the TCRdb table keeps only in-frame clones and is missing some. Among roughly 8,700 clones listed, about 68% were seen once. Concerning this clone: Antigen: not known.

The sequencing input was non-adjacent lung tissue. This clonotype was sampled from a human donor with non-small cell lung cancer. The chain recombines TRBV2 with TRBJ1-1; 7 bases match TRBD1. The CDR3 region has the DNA TGTGCCAGCAGTGAACAGGGGGAGAACACTGAAGCTTTCTTT. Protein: CASSEQGENTEAFF. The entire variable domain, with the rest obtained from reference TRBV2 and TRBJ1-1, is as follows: EPEVTQTPSHQVTQMGQEVILRCVPISNHLYFYWYRQILGQKVEFLVSFYNNEISEKSEIFDDQFSVERPDGSNFTLKIRSTKLEDSAMYFCASSEQGENTEAFFGQGTRLTVV.